This T cell receptor beta chain was captured in a study of neurological immune-mediated disorders. This clonotype has a count of ten or more. Via MiXCR, TCRdb re-called the 5' RACE reads, giving one row per CDR3 protein. The sample holds around 79,000 distinct CDR3 sequences; 13% to 15% are singletons and the top ten take roughly 7.3%. Trimming removed 3 bases at V and 7 bases at J, with 21 bases between. The CDR3 totals 17 residues. Per germline, CDR1 MDHEN and CDR2 SYDVKM. The sequenced sample was PBMCs. This clonotype originated in a woman aged 50 to 60 in good health. The V call is TRBV28, the J call TRBJ2-2; weak D call: TRBD1 (5 bases). CDR3 in DNA: TGTGCCAGCAGTTTTGAGACAAGGGGCCGCCCGGACGGGGAGCTGTTTTTT. This gives the protein CASSFETRGRPDGELFF. Together with reference TRBV28 and TRBJ2-2, the CDR3 gives the full variable domain: DVKVTQSSRYLVKRTGEKVFLECVQDMDHENMFWYRQDPGLGLRLIYFSYDVKMKEKGDIPEGYSVSREKKERFSLILESASTNQTSMYLCASSFETRGRPDGELFFGEGSRLTVL.